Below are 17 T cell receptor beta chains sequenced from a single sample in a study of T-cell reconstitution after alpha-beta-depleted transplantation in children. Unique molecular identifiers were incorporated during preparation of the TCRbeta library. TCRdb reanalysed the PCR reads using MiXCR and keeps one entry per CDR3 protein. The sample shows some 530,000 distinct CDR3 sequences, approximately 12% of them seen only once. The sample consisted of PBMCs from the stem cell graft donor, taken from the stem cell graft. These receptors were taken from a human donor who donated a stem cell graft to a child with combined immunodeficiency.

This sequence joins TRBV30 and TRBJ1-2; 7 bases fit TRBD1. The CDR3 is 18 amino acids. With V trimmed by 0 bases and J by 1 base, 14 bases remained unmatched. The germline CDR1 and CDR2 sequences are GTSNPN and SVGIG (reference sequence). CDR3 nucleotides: TGTGCCTGGAGTGTAGGCCAGGGGGGCTTCGACGTTAACTATGGCTACACCTTC. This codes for CAWSVGQGGFDVNYGYTF.

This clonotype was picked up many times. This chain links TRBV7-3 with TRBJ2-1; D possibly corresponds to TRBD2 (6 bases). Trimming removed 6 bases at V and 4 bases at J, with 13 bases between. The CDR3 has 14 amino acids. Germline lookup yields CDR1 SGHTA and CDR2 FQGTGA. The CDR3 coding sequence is TGTGCCAGCAGTTTCGGCGGGACGTACAATGAGCAGTTCTTC. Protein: CASSFGGTYNEQFF.

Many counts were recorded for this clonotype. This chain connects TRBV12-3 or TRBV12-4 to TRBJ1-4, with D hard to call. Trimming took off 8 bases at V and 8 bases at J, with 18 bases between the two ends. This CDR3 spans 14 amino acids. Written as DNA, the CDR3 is TGTGCCAGCTCCCTAGGCGGGCCCTCGGAAAAACTGTTTTTT. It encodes CASSLGGPSEKLFF.

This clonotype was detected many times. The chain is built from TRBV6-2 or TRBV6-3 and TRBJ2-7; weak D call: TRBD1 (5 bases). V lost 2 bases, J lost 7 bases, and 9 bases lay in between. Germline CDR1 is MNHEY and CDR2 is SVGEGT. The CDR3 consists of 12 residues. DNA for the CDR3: TGTGCCAGCAGTTACGCCGACAGAGAGCAGTACTTC. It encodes CASSYADREQYF.

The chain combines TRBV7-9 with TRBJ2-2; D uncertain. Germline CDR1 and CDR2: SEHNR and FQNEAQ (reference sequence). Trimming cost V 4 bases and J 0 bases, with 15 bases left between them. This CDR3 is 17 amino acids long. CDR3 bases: TGTGCCAGCAGCTCCTTTGGCCCCAGATCGAACACCGGGGAGCTGTTTTTT. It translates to CASSSFGPRSNTGELFF.

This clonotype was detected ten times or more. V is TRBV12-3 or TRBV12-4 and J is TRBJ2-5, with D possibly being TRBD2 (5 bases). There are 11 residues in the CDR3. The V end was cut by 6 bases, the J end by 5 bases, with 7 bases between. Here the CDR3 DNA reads TGTGCCAGCAGCCGGAGGGAGACCCAGTACTTC. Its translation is CASSRRETQYF.

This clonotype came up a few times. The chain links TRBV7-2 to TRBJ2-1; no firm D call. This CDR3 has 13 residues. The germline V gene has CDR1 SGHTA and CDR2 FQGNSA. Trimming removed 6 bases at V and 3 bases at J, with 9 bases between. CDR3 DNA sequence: TGTGCCAGCAGTTTTATGGGCTACAATGAGCAGTTCTTC. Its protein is CASSFMGYNEQFF.

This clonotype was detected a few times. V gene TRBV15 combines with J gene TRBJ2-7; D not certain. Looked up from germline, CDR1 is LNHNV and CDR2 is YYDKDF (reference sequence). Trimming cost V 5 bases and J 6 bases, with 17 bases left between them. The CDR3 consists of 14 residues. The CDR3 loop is CATSPWASSPEQYF. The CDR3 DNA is TGTGCCACCAGCCCATGGGCCTCTAGTCCCGAGCAGTACTTC. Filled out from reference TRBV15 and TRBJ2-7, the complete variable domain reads DAMVIQNPRYQVTQFGKPVTLSCSQTLNHNVMYWYQQKSSQAPKLLFHYYDKDFNNEADTPDNFQSRRPNTSFCFLDIRSPGLGDTAMYLCATSPWASSPEQYFGPGTRLTVT.

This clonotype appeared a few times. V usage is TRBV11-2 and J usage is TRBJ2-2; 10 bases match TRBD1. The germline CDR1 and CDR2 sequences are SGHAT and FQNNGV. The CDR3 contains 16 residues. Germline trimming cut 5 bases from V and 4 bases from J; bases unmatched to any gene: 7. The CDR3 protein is CASSHRDRGFTGELFF. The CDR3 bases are TGTGCCAGCAGCCACCGGGACAGGGGATTCACCGGGGAGCTGTTTTTT.

The CDR3, as DNA: TGCGCCAGCAGCTCCTTACAGGGAACTAACTATGGCTACACCTTC. Protein product: CASSSLQGTNYGYTF. The V and J genes are TRBV5-1 and TRBJ1-2; D is possibly TRBD1 (6 bases). Deletions cut 3 bases from V and 0 bases from J, with 12 bases between. The CDR3 is made up of 15 amino acids. Germline V gene data show CDR1 as SGHRS and CDR2 as YFSETQ. The variable domain in full, completed from reference TRBV5-1 and TRBJ1-2, reads KAGVTQTPRYLIKTRGQQVTLSCSPISGHRSVSWYQQTPGQGLQFLFEYFSETQRNKGNFPGRFSGRQFSNSRSEMNVSTLELGDSALYLCASSSLQGTNYGYTFGSGTRLTVV.

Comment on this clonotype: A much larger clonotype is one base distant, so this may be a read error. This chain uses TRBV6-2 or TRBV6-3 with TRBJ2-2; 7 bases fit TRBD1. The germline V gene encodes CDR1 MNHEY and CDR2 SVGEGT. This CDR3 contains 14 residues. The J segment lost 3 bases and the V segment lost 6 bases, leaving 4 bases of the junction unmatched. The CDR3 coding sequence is TGTGCCAGCAGCAGGGGGTTACACACCGGGGAGCTGTTTTTT. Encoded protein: CASSRGLHTGELFF.

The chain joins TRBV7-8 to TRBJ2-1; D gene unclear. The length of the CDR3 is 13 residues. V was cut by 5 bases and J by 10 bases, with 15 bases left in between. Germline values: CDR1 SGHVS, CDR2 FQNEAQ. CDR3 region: CASSVRWAFEQFF. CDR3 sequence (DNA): TGTGCCAGCAGCGTCAGGTGGGCATTCGAGCAGTTCTTC.

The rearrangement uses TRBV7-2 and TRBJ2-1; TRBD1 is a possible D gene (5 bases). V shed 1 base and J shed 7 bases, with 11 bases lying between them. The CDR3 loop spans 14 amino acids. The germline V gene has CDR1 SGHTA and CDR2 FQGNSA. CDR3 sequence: CASSLVRTPNEQFF. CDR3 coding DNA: TGTGCCAGCAGCTTAGTTAGGACACCAAATGAGCAGTTCTTC.

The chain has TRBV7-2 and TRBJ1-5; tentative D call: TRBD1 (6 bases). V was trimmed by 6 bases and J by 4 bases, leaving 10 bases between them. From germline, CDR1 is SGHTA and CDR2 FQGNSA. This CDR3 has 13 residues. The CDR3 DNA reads TGTGCCAGCAGAGGACAGACGAATCAGCCCCAGCATTTT. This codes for CASRGQTNQPQHF.

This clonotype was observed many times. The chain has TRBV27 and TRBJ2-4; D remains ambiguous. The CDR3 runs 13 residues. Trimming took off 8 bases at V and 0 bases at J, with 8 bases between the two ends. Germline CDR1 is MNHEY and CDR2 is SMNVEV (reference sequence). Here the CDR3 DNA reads TGTGCCAGCGGACGGCTAGCCAAAAACATTCAGTACTTC. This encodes CASGRLAKNIQYF.

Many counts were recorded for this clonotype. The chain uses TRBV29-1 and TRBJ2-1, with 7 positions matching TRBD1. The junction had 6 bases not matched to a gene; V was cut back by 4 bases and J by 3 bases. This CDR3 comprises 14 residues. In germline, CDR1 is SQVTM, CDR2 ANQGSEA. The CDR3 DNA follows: TGCAGCGTTGCGGGACAGACATACTACAATGAGCAGTTCTTC. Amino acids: CSVAGQTYYNEQFF.

The CDR3 region is CASSLTGASEQFF. The CDR3 DNA reads TGTGCCAGCAGCTTAACCGGGGCAAGTGAGCAGTTCTTC. The chain combines TRBV7-3 with TRBJ2-1; D may be TRBD1 or TRBD2 (5 bases each). From germline, CDR1 is SGHTA and CDR2 FQGTGA. CDR3 length equals 13 residues. Trimming stripped 0 bases from V and 9 bases from J, with 9 bases between.